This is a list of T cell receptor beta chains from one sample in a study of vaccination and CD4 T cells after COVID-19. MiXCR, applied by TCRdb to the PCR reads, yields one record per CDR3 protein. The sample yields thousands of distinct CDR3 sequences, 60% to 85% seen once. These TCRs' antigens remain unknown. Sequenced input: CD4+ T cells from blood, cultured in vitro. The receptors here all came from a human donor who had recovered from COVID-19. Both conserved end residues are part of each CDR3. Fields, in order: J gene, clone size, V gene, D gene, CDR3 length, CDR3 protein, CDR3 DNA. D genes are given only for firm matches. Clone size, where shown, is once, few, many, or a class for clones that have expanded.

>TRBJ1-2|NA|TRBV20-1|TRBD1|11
CSARDTGDRQF
TGCAGTGCTCGCGATACAGGGGACAGACAATTC
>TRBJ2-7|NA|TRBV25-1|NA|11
CASSARVEQYF
TGTGCCAGCAGTGCCAGGGTCGAGCAGTACTTC
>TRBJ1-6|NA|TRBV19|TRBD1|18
CASSIGTVRSKAGSPLHF
TGTGCCAGTAGTATCGGGACAGTAAGAAGCAAGGCGGGTTCACCCCTCCACTTT
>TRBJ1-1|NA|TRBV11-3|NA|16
CASSSTITGRVIDAFF
TGTGCCAGCAGCTCCACCATCACAGGGAGGGTAATCGACGCTTTCTTT
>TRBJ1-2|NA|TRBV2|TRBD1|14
CATIPDRTNYGYTF
TGTGCCACCATTCCGGACAGGACTAACTATGGCTACACCTTC
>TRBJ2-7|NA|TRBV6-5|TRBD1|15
CASSYSWTGAYEQYF
TGTGCCAGCAGTTACTCTTGGACAGGGGCCTACGAGCAGTACTTC
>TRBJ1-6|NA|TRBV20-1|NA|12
CSARDSNSPLHF
TGCAGTGCTAGGGACAGTAATTCACCCCTCCACTTT
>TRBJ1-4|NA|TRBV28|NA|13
CASSFYNNEKLFF
TGTGCCAGCAGTTTCTACAACAATGAAAAACTGTTTTTT
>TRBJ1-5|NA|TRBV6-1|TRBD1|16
CASTSHPGTAYMPQHF
TGTGCCAGCACGAGTCACCCCGGGACAGCCTATATGCCCCAGCATTTT
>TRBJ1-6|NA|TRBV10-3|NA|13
CAITQKGGSPLHF
TGTGCCATCACCCAGAAGGGCGGGTCACCCCTCCACTTT
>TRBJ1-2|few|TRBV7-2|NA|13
CASSLGFSYGYTF
TGTGCCAGCAGCTTAGGGTTCTCCTATGGCTACACCTTC
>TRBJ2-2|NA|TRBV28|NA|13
CASTYPTWGELFF
TGTGCCAGCACTTACCCGACGTGGGGGGAGCTGTTTTTT
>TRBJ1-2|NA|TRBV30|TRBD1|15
CAWSAPGTGPYGYTF
TGTGCCTGGAGTGCCCCCGGGACAGGGCCCTATGGCTACACCTTC
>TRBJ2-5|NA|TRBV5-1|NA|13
CASSLVGFETQYF
TGCGCCAGCAGCTTGGTAGGGTTCGAGACCCAGTACTTC
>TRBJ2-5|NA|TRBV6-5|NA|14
CASSYLRYSETQYF
TGTGCCAGCAGTTACTTACGGTATTCGGAGACCCAGTACTTC
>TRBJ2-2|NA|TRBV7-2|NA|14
CASSFWGNTGELFF
TGTGCCAGCAGCTTTTGGGGGAACACCGGGGAGCTGTTTTTT
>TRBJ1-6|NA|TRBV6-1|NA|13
CASNIQANSPLHF
TGTGCCAGCAATATACAGGCAAATTCACCCCTCCACTTT
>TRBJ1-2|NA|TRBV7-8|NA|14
CASSLRVLGYGYTF
TGTGCCAGCAGCTTAAGGGTTCTGGGCTATGGCTACACCTTC
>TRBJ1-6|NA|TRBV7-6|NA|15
CASSRESSYNSPLHF
TGTGCCAGCAGCCGGGAAAGCTCCTATAATTCACCCCTCCACTTT
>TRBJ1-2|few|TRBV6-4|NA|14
CAGSMMRRVYGYTF
TGTGCCGGGTCGATGATGAGGCGCGTCTATGGCTACACCTTC
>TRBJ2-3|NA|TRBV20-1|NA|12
CSAARSTDTQYF
TGCAGTGCCGCCCGGAGCACAGATACGCAGTATTTT
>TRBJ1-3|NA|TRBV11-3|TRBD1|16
CASSYRGHRSGNTIYF
TGTGCCAGCAGCTATAGGGGGCACCGCTCTGGAAACACCATATATTTT
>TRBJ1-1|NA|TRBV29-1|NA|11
CSVEFRAEAFF
TGCAGCGTTGAATTCCGGGCAGAAGCTTTCTTT
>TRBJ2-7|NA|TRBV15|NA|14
CATSRGTPGDEQYF
TGTGCCACCAGCAGAGGCACGCCGGGAGACGAGCAGTACTTC
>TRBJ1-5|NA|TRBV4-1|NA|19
CASSQESARGRVSNQPQHF
TGCGCCAGCAGCCAAGAGTCGGCGCGTGGCAGGGTTAGCAATCAGCCCCAGCATTTT
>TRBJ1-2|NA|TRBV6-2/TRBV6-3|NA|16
CASMSWGNKDFYGYTF
TGTGCCAGTATGTCCTGGGGGAACAAAGACTTCTATGGCTACACCTTC
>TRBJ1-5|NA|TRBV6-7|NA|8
CATMGQHF
TGTGCCACCATGGGACAGCATTTT
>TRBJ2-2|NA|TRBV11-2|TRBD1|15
CASSRTGSNTGELFF
TGTGCCAGCAGCAGGACAGGTTCGAACACCGGGGAGCTGTTTTTT
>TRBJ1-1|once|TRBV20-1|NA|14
CSARGERGYTEAFF
TGCAGTGCTAGGGGGGAAAGGGGGTACACTGAAGCTTTCTTT
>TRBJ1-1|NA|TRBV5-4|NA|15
CASSSSAVSGTEAFF
TGTGCCAGCAGCTCGAGCGCTGTGTCAGGCACTGAAGCTTTCTTT
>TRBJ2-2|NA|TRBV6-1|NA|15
CASSPRGALTGELFF
TGTGCCAGCAGTCCTCGGGGGGCGCTGACCGGGGAGCTGTTTTTT
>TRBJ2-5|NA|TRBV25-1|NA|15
CASSDLDRGGETQYF
TGTGCCAGCAGTGACCTCGACAGGGGAGGGGAGACCCAGTACTTC
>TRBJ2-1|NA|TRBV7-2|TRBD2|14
CASSLGLAGGEQFF
TGTGCCAGCAGCTTAGGTCTAGCGGGAGGTGAGCAGTTCTTC
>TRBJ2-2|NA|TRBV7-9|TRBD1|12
CASDRATGELFF
TGTGCCAGCGACAGGGCCACCGGGGAGCTGTTTTTT
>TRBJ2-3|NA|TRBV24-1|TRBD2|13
CATRGGGTDTQYF
TGTGCCACCCGTGGGGGGGGCACAGATACGCAGTATTTT
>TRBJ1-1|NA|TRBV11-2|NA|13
CASSLVRVTEAFF
TGTGCCAGCAGCCTGGTGAGGGTCACTGAAGCTTTCTTT
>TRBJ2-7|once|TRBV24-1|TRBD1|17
CATSDAGGQGVINEQYF
TGTGCCACCAGTGATGCGGGCGGACAGGGGGTCATCAACGAGCAGTACTTC
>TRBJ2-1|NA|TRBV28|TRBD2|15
CASSSPRLAGNEQFF
TGTGCCAGCAGTTCCCCACGACTAGCGGGAAATGAGCAGTTCTTC
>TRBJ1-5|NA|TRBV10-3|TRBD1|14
CAIRGTGNNQPQHF
TGTGCCATCAGGGGGACAGGGAACAATCAGCCCCAGCATTTT
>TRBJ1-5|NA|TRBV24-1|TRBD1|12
CAIGQENQPQHF
TGTGCCATCGGACAGGAGAATCAGCCCCAGCATTTT
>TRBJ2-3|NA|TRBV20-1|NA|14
CSASRRLSTDTQYF
TGCAGTGCTTCCCGACGTCTTTCCACAGATACGCAGTATTTT
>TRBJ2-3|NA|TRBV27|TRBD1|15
CASSFTTGGTDTQYF
TGTGCCAGCAGTTTTACGACAGGGGGCACAGATACGCAGTATTTT
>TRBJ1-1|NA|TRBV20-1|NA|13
CSAGGRMNTEAFF
TGCAGTGCTGGGGGCAGGATGAACACTGAAGCTTTCTTT
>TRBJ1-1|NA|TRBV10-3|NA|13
CAIQVGQNTEAFF
TGTGCCATCCAGGTTGGACAGAACACTGAAGCTTTCTTT
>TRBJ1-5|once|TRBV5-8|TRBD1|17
CASSSGQGRVGNQPQHF
TGTGCCAGCAGCTCGGGACAGGGTAGGGTCGGCAATCAGCCCCAGCATTTT
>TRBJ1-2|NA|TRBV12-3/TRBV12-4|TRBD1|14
CASSVGQGAYGYTF
TGTGCCAGCAGTGTCGGACAGGGGGCCTACGGCTACACCTTC
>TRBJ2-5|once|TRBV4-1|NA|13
CASSQEVLGTQYF
TGCGCCAGCAGCCAAGAGGTACTAGGGACCCAGTACTTC
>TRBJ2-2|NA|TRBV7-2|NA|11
CAGRNTGELFF
TGTGCCGGCAGAAACACCGGGGAGCTGTTTTTT
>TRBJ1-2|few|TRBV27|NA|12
CATELDLYGYTF
TGTGCCACGGAGCTGGACCTCTATGGCTACACCTTC
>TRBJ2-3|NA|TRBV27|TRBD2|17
CASSPLAVAGGTDTQYF
TGTGCCAGCAGTCCCCTCGCGGTAGCGGGGGGCACAGATACGCAGTATTTT
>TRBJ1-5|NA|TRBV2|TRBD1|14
CASTLGQGHQPQHF
TGTGCCAGCACCCTGGGACAGGGCCACCAGCCCCAGCATTTT
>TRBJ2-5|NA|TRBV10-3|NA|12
CAISESVETQYF
TGTGCCATCAGTGAGTCCGTAGAGACCCAGTACTTC
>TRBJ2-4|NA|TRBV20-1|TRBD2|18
CSARSGGLAGTSRSIQYF
TGCAGTGCTAGGTCAGGGGGGCTAGCGGGGACCTCCCGAAGCATTCAGTACTTC
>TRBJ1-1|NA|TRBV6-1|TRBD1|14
CASSDGRGTAEAFF
TGTGCCAGCAGTGACGGCAGGGGGACCGCTGAGGCTTTCTTT